This T cell receptor beta chain was captured by sequencing in a study of human T cells and chemical hapten exposure. In the study overall: Scalp application of diphenylcyclopropenone was performed weekly in patients across the entire roughly 24-week study. Variation in per-sample TCR yields came mainly from small pooled library volume differences.

This clonotype was observed a few times. Unique molecular identifiers were attached to individual cDNA molecules within the library. In TCRdb, the RACE reads were re-called with MiXCR into one record per CDR3 protein. The sample contains over 85,000 distinct CDR3 sequences, around 12% of which appear only once. Time point here: patch test 1, 2 weeks after DPC sensitization. Treatment in this sample: therapeutic diphenylcyclopropenone sensitization with weekly scalp DPC. The input for sequencing was whole blood, taken in connection with sensitization to the hapten diphenylcyclopropenone (DPC). The TCR sequence derives from a woman in her forties with alopecia areata. Some clones in this sample may be carry-over from other donors' samples.

The CDR3 sequence is CASSPQEEYQPQHF. The CDR3 coding sequence is TGTGCCAGCTCACCACAGGAAGAGTACCAGCCCCAGCATTTT. This chain joins TRBV18 and TRBJ1-5; D uncertain. Germline V gene sequence: CDR1 KGHSH, CDR2 LQKENI. V lost 1 base and J 7 bases, leaving 11 bases between the germline ends. CDR3 length equals 14 residues.